Included here is one T cell receptor beta chain sequence, with context. J lost 2 bases, V lost 6 bases, and 3 bases had no gene match. This CDR3 comprises 12 residues. CDR1 and CDR2 from the germline V gene are SQVTM and ANQGSEA. The source of the sample is a study of cytomegalovirus exposure and HLA in healthy donors. Turning to the study itself: Later, an analysis reported that the 95 to 150 validation repertoires had used the same platform as the approximately 630 first-cohort repertoires.

Profiled with immunoSEQ multiplex PCR; TCRdb holds only in-frame clones, not every one. The profile covers 200,000 or so clones, with 90% to 95% appearing a single time and 0.8% to 1.2% taken by the ten largest. The TCR was taken from a woman under 30 in good health and CMV-seronegative. The V call is TRBV29-1, the J call TRBJ2-7; 8 bases are a match to TRBD1. Sequencing was performed on PBMCs. The CDR3 DNA reads as TGCAGCGTGAGGGACAGGCCCTACGAGCAGTACTTC. Translating it yields CSVRDRPYEQYF.